This T cell receptor beta chain was found in a study of blood T cell repertoires in COVID-19 (dated by TCRdb to the early 2020s). Some background on the complete study: The collaborator samples originated in the United States, Italy and Spain and spanned the acute and convalescent phases of COVID-19. The material from the prospective study consisted of cDNA or gDNA derived from T cells, B-cell-depleted T cells, or PBMCs. The dataset comprised deeply sampled blood TCRbeta repertoires from subjects exposed to, actively infected with, or recovered from COVID-19. The repertoires were made available in a free public database intended to serve as a resource for research on the immune response to SARS-CoV-2. The samples were drawn from two sources: the first 160 participants of the ongoing ImmuneRACE study, and over 1,000 subjects contributed by 6 global collaborators. Sample metadata almost always included a de-identified subject ID, COVID-19 status, age in years and sex. Where available, HLA class I and class II types were obtained from metadata supplied by the sample provider rather than from assay-based typing.

General study outcomes and caveats: Clinical and demographic metadata were provided uncurated, with the amount varying by source and participant.

On this clone itself: Its antigen is still unknown. No base-level quality is on record; no much larger clone is a single base apart.

Participants in the prospective study were aged roughly 18 to 89 years, lived in 20 to 30 United States geographic areas, and enrolled through a virtual design. Cohort assignment in the prospective study relied on participant-reported clinical history from a screening survey and a study questionnaire. Exposed participants were defined as having been in contact with someone with a PCR-confirmed or clinician-diagnosed COVID-19 case within 2 weeks of study entry. In the prospective study, mobile phlebotomists collected whole blood, serum and a nasopharyngeal or oropharyngeal swab from each participant. Additional blood draws and questionnaires over a 2-month period could optionally be provided by prospective study participants. Prospective study blood samples were shipped either frozen or at room temperature before DNA extraction. The immunoSEQ Assay, a bias-controlled multiplex PCR, was used to amplify TCRbeta CDR3 regions from genomic DNA. As for the authors' bioinformatics: Nucleated cell counts per sample were estimated from amplification of reference gene primers within the assay. Sequence reads were collapsed and filtered to measure the absolute abundance of every unique TCRbeta CDR3 rearrangement. For each sample, productive Simpson clonality was calculated as the square root of Simpson's diversity index over productive rearrangements. TCRdb limited this immuneACCESS table to in-frame rearrangements with V and J called. A share of clones is missing; checked studies link under half to unresolved V genes, and the rest is unexplained. V and J calls and clone size are those listed in that table; D and trimming were worked out from the DNA. Here the sample has roughly 240,000 clones; 70% to 90% occur a single time. Of the sample, over 0.85% is held by the ten largest clones.

Specimen: PBMCs or T cells enriched from blood (not recorded which). The sequence derives from a man aged 50 or older who had been exposed to COVID-19.

This receptor has the CDR3 CASSGTGEETQYF. In nucleotides, the sequence is TGTGCCAGCAGCGGTACAGGGGAAGAGACCCAGTACTTC. The chain joins TRBV9 to TRBJ2-5, with TRBD1 matching 7 junction bases. The germline V gene sets CDR1 to SGDLS and CDR2 to YYNGEE. Inclusive of the bounding cysteine and phenylalanine, the CDR3 is 13 residues long. The sequence is cut down to CDR3 DNA, 39 bases in frame from base 1. At the junction V is shortened by 3 bases and J by 3 bases; bases outside the gene matches: 2. Outside the CDR3, residues come from the reference TRBV9 and TRBJ2-5 proteins, so the full variable domain is: DSGVTQTPKHLITATGQRVTLRCSPRSGDLSVYWYQQSLDQGLQFLIQYYNGEERAKGNILERFSAQQFPDLHSELNLSSLELGDSALYFCASSGTGEETQYFGPGTRLLVL.